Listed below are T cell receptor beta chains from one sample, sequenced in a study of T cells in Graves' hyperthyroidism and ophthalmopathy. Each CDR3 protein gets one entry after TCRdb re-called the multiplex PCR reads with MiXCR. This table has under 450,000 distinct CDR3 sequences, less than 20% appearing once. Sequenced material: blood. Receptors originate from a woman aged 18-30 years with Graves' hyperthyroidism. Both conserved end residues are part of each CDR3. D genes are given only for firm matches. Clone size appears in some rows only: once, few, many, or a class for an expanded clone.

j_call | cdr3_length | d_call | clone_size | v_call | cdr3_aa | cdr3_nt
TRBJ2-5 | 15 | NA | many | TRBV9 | CASSVGGGPQETQYF | TGTGCCAGCAGCGTAGGTGGCGGGCCGCAAGAGACCCAGTACTTC
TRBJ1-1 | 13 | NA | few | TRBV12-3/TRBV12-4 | CASTLTAQTEAFF | TGTGCCAGCACCCTGACAGCCCAAACTGAAGCTTTCTTT
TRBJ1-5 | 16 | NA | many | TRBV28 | CASSPMTGQGNQPQHF | TGTGCCAGCAGTCCGATGACAGGCCAGGGCAATCAGCCCCAGCATTTT
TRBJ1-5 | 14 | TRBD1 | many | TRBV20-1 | CSAAGTGSNQPQHF | TGCAGTGCCGCCGGGACAGGGAGCAATCAGCCCCAGCATTTT
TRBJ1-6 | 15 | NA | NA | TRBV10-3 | CAISTRGQYNSPLHF | TGTGCCATCAGTACCCGCGGACAGTATAATTCACCCCTCCACTTT
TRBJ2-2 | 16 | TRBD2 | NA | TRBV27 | CASRPTSGGAGGELFF | TGTGCCAGCAGACCTACTAGCGGGGGGGCCGGCGGGGAGCTGTTTTTT
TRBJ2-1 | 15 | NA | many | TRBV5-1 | CASRDGSRPYNEQFF | TGCGCCAGCAGGGACGGGAGCCGGCCCTACAATGAGCAGTTCTTC
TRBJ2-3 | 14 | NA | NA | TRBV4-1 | CASSPIQGTDTQYF | TGCGCCAGCAGCCCTATTCAGGGCACAGATACGCAGTATTTT
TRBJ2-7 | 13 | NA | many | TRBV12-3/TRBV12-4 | CASSPDTYVEQYF | TGTGCCAGCAGCCCCGACACCTACGTAGAGCAGTACTTC
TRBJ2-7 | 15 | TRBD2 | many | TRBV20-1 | CSARDLERGSYEQYF | TGCAGTGCTAGAGATTTGGAGCGGGGTTCCTACGAGCAGTACTTC
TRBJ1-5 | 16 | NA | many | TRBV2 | CASSDPRQGANQPQHF | TGTGCCAGCAGTGACCCTCGGCAGGGTGCCAATCAGCCCCAGCATTTT
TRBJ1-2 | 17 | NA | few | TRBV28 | CASSSQRISLANYGYTF | TGTGCCAGCAGTTCCCAGCGTATTTCCTTAGCTAACTATGGCTACACCTTC
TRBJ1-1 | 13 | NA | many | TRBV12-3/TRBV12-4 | CASSTTVNTEAFF | TGTGCCAGCAGCACCACGGTGAACACTGAAGCTTTCTTT
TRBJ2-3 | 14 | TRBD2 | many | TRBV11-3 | CASSSGLATDTQYF | TGTGCCAGCAGCTCGGGACTAGCGACAGATACGCAGTATTTT
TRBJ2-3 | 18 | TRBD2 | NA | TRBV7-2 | CASSSSRGPAGVSHTQYF | TGTGCCAGCAGCTCCTCCAGGGGACCAGCGGGAGTCTCCCATACGCAGTATTTT
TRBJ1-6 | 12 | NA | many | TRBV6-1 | CASTDPNSPLHF | TGTGCCAGCACAGACCCGAATTCACCCCTCCACTTT
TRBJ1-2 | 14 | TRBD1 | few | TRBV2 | CASSKYRDREGYTF | TGTGCCAGCAGCAAATACCGGGACAGGGAGGGCTACACCTTC
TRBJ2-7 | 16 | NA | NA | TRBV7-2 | CVSSGRPSLSSYEQYF | TGTGTCAGCAGCGGACGGCCGAGCTTGTCCTCCTACGAGCAGTACTTC
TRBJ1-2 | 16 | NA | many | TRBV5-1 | CASTKGGGQINYGYTF | TGCGCCAGCACAAAAGGGGGAGGACAGATTAACTATGGCTACACCTTC
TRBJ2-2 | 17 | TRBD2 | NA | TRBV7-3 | CASSYRLAGSNTGELFF | TGTGCCAGCAGCTACCGACTAGCGGGTTCGAACACCGGGGAGCTGTTTTTT
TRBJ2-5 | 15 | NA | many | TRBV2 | CASSLQGFDQETQYF | TGTGCCAGCAGTCTCCAGGGATTCGACCAAGAGACCCAGTACTTC
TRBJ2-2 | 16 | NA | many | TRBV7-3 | CASSRQTPANTGELFF | TGTGCCAGCAGCCGACAGACACCTGCGAACACCGGGGAGCTGTTTTTT
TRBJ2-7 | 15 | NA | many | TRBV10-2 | CASTTPAGRIYEQYF | TGCGCCAGCACCACTCCGGCTGGCCGAATCTACGAGCAGTACTTC
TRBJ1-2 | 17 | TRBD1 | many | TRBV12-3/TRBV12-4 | CASSDRDRGRRQYGYTF | TGTGCCAGCAGTGACCGGGACAGGGGGCGAAGGCAATATGGCTACACCTTC
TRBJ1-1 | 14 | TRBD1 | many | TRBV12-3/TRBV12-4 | CASSLGQGSTEAFF | TGTGCCAGCAGTTTAGGACAGGGGAGCACTGAAGCTTTCTTT
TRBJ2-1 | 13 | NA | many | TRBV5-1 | CASSLGFPNEQFF | TGCGCCAGCAGCTTGGGCTTCCCCAATGAGCAGTTCTTC
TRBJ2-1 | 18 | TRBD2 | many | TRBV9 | CASSVAIAGAGGQDEQFF | TGTGCCAGCAGCGTAGCGATAGCGGGGGCCGGGGGACAAGATGAGCAGTTCTTC
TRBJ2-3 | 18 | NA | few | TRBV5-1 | CASSLRGGGWVNTDTQYF | TGCGCCAGCAGCCTACGAGGAGGAGGGTGGGTGAACACAGATACGCAGTATTTT
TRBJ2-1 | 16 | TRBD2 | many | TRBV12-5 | CASGLTKLAGGNEQFF | TGTGCTAGTGGTTTGACAAAACTAGCGGGAGGGAATGAGCAGTTCTTC
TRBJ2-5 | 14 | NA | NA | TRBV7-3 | CASSRDGGQETQYF | TGTGCCAGCAGCCGGGATGGTGGCCAAGAGACCCAGTACTTC
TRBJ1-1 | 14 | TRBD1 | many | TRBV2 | CASSWTGGAEGAFF | TGTGCCAGCAGTTGGACAGGGGGCGCGGAGGGAGCTTTCTTT
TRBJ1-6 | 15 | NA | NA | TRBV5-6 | CASSLDVRGNSPLHF | TGTGCCAGCAGCTTGGACGTGAGAGGGAATTCACCCCTCCACTTT
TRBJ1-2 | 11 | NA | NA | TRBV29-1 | CSVEENYGYTF | TGCAGCGTTGAGGAAAACTATGGCTACACCTTC
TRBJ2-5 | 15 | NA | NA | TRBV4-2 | CASSQESAAQETQYF | TGTGCCAGCAGCCAAGAGAGCGCCGCCCAAGAGACCCAGTACTTC
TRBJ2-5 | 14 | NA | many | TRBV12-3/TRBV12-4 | CASSLTTAGETQYF | TGTGCCAGCAGTTTGACGACGGCGGGGGAGACCCAGTACTTC
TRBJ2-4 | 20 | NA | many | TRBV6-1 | CASSRRTGGPTSGEGNIQYF | TGTGCCAGCAGCCGGAGGACAGGGGGCCCGACTAGCGGGGAGGGAAACATTCAGTACTTC
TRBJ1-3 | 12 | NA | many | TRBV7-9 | CASSPTQGTIYF | TGTGCCAGCAGCCCAACGCAAGGGACCATATATTTT
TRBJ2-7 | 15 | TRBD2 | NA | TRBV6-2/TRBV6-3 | CASSSKREGPIEQYF | TGTGCCAGCAGTTCAAAGCGGGAGGGCCCGATAGAGCAGTACTTC
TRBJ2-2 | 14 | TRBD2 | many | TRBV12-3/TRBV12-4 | CASSQVAGDGELFF | TGTGCCAGCAGTCAAGTAGCGGGTGACGGAGAGCTGTTTTTT
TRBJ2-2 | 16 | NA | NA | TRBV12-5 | CASGLSRLVNTGELFF | TGTGCTAGTGGTTTGTCCAGACTTGTGAACACCGGGGAGCTGTTTTTT
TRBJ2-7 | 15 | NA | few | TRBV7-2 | CASSRRGTYSYEQYF | TGTGCCAGCAGCCGAAGGGGGACCTACTCCTACGAGCAGTACTTC
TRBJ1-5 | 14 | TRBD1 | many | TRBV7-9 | CASSGGDRDQPQHF | TGTGCCAGCAGCGGAGGGGACAGGGATCAGCCCCAGCATTTT
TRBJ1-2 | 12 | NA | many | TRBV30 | CAWSNSNYGYTF | TGTGCCTGGAGTAACAGCAACTATGGCTACACCTTC
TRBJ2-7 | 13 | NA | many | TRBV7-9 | CASSLNGAYEQYF | TGTGCCAGCAGCTTAAACGGAGCCTACGAGCAGTACTTC
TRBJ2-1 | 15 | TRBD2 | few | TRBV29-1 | CSVQGLAASYNEQFF | TGCAGCGTCCAAGGGCTAGCGGCCTCCTACAATGAGCAGTTCTTC
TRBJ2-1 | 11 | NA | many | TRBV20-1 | CSAKDRGQQFF | TGCAGTGCTAAAGACCGGGGACAGCAGTTCTTC
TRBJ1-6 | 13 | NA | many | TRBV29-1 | CSVASGLNGPLHF | TGCAGCGTTGCATCAGGGCTAAATGGACCCCTCCACTTT
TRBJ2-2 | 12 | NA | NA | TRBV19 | CASSMGNGELFF | TGTGCCAGTAGTATGGGTAACGGGGAGCTGTTTTTT
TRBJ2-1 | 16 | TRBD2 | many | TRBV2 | CASSLAGVTPTNEQFF | TGTGCCAGCAGCTTAGCGGGAGTGACCCCCACCAATGAGCAGTTCTTC